This T cell receptor beta chain was observed in a study of blood T cell repertoires in COVID-19. The J segment lost 8 bases and the V segment lost 1 base, leaving 7 bases of the junction unmatched. Per the germline V gene, CDR1 is LGHNA and CDR2 is YNFKEQ. The CDR3 has 15 amino acids. Generated by immunoSEQ multiplex PCR, the TCRdb table keeps only in-frame clones and is missing some. The table shows around 67,000 clones, with about nine tenths occurring only once. The TCR originated in a man aged 45 to 65 with active COVID-19. V and J are TRBV4-2 and TRBJ2-1, with 8 bases fitting TRBD2. The material sequenced was peripheral blood. Here the CDR3 DNA reads TGTGCCAGCAGCCAAGCCAGCGGGAGAATCGATGAGCAGTTCTTC. This codes for CASSQASGRIDEQFF.